One and the same sample provided the 23 T cell receptor beta chains below, sequenced in a study of beta chain features in type 1 diabetes. Every bit of the isolated RNA underwent reverse transcription, so sequencing read expressed TCRB transcripts. Using immunoSEQ multiplex PCR, the repertoire was profiled, and TCRdb retains in-frame clones only, with some absent. The profile shows tens of thousands of clones, about 72% of them singletons. The material sequenced was Tregs from blood. All receptors come from a woman aged 40 to 50 in good health.

The chain joins TRBV5-5 to TRBJ2-1, with a tentative D call TRBD2 (6 bases). The CDR3 has 14 amino acids. With 1 base removed from V and 7 bases from J, the gap between germline ends came to 12 bases. Germline CDR1 is SGHKS and CDR2 is YYEKEE (reference sequence). The CDR3 DNA sequence: TGTGCCAGCAGCTTGCCCGGGACTTATAATGAGCAGTTCTTC. Residues: CASSLPGTYNEQFF. Filled out from reference TRBV5-5 and TRBJ2-1, the complete variable domain reads DAGVTQSPTHLIKTRGQQVTLRCSPISGHKSVSWYQQVLGQGPQFIFQYYEKEERGRGNFPDRFSARQFPNYSSELNVNALLLGDSALYLCASSLPGTYNEQFFGPGTRLTVL.

V and J are TRBV10-3 and TRBJ2-7; 7 bases agree with TRBD2. With 8 bases clipped from V and 4 bases from J, the junction kept 8 bases outside the gene matches. CDR3 length: 13 residues. Germline V CDR1 and CDR2: ENHRY, SYGVKD. CDR3 protein: CAIRGTSVYEQYF. CDR3 in DNA: TGTGCCATCCGGGGCACTAGCGTTTACGAGCAGTACTTC.

This clone came up once. This chain links TRBV29-1 with TRBJ2-7; the D gene is possibly TRBD2 (6 bases). The CDR3 sequence is 14 residues long. Trimming cost V 4 bases and J 4 bases, with 17 bases left between them. CDR1 SQVTM and CDR2 ANQGSEA come from the germline V gene. This CDR3 is CSVVRGAGSYEQYF. As DNA, the CDR3 is TGCAGCGTTGTTCGGGGCGCGGGATCATACGAGCAGTACTTC.

The CDR3 sequence is CASSSRVPTDTQYF. As DNA, the CDR3 is TGTGCCAGCAGTTCACGGGTGCCCACAGATACGCAGTATTTT. This chain connects TRBV6-1 to TRBJ2-3; no reliable D call. The CDR3 spans 14 residues. CDR1 is MNHNS and CDR2 is SASEGT in the germline V gene. Trimming left V 5 bases short and J 2 bases short, with 11 bases between.

A single count supports this clone. This chain connects TRBV5-6 to TRBJ1-2; D is ambiguous. The length of the CDR3 is 11 residues. Germline-derived CDR1 and CDR2 are SGHDT and YYEEEE. Between the trimmed V and J ends, which lost 6 bases and 4 bases, there was a span of 7 bases. The CDR3 spells CASTRGYGYTF. In DNA, the CDR3 is TGTGCCAGCACCCGGGGCTATGGCTACACCTTC.

The gene calls are TRBV18 and TRBJ2-2; perhaps TRBD1 as D (6 bases). This CDR3 has 17 amino acids. V was clipped by 0 bases and J by 0 bases, with 11 bases between them. Germline V gene sequence: CDR1 KGHSH, CDR2 LQKENI. The CDR3 nucleotides read TGTGCCAGCTCACCACCGTATGCAGGGGCGAACACCGGGGAGCTGTTTTTT. This translates into CASSPPYAGANTGELFF.

The V gene is TRBV6-5, the J gene TRBJ1-2; the D is unclear. The ends were cut back, 8 bases at V and 6 bases at J, with 16 bases in the middle. The CDR3 is 13 residues long. Per the germline V gene, CDR1 is MNHEY and CDR2 is SVGAGI. The CDR3 region is CASSFEGWDGYTF. DNA of the CDR3: TGTGCCAGCTCGTTCGAGGGATGGGATGGCTACACCTTC.

The V and J genes are TRBV11-2 and TRBJ2-5; maybe TRBD1 (6 bases). With 6 bases removed from V and 7 bases from J, the gap between germline ends came to 18 bases. Germline CDR1 and CDR2: SGHAT and FQNNGV. This CDR3 region has 14 residues. The CDR3 DNA follows: TGTGCCAGCAGGGCCGCGACAGGTGGCGGGACCCAGTACTTC. Amino acid sequence: CASRAATGGGTQYF.

The rearrangement joins TRBV12-5 to TRBJ1-2; D gene uncertain. Per germline, CDR1 LGHNT and CDR2 FRNRAP. The CDR3 covers 15 residues. The V end lost 6 bases, the J end lost 2 bases, and 16 bases lay between the germline ends. The CDR3 spells CASGFTSGNNYGYTF. CDR3 coding DNA: TGTGCTAGTGGCTTCACGAGCGGGAACAACTATGGCTACACCTTC. Variable domain in full (rest from reference TRBV12-5 and TRBJ1-2): DARVTQTPRHKVTEMGQEVTMRCQPILGHNTVFWYRQTMMQGLELLAYFRNRAPLDDSGMPKDRFSAEMPDATLATLKIQPSEPRDSAVYFCASGFTSGNNYGYTFGSGTRLTVV.

DNA of the CDR3: TGTGCCAGTATGGGGACTAACCCCCTTAACTACAATGAGCAGTTCTTC. This encodes CASMGTNPLNYNEQFF. The chain combines TRBV19 with TRBJ2-1; 7 nucleotides align to TRBD2. This CDR3 spans 16 amino acids. Germline values: CDR1 LNHDA, CDR2 SQIVND (reference sequence). V was clipped by 7 bases and J by 3 bases; unmatched bases: 12.

The chain combines TRBV7-9 with TRBJ2-1; 7 bases map to TRBD1. Germline CDR1 is SEHNR and CDR2 is FQNEAQ (reference sequence). This CDR3 is 14 amino acids long. V dropped 6 bases and J dropped 4; count of bases not matched to a gene: 6. The DNA of the CDR3 is TGTGCCAGCAGTCGATGGACAGGTTACAATGAGCAGTTCTTC. Translating gives CASSRWTGYNEQFF.

This clone was counted a few times. The rearrangement links TRBV14 to TRBJ2-7; 13 bases line up with TRBD2. Per the germline V gene, CDR1 is SGHDN and CDR2 is FVKESK. This CDR3 contains 15 residues. V lost 4 bases and J lost 6; bases outside the gene matches: 6. CDR3 amino acids: CASSPGTSGVREQYF. The CDR3 nucleotides are TGTGCCAGCAGCCCCGGGACTAGCGGGGTCCGCGAGCAGTACTTC.

V and J are TRBV18 and TRBJ1-3; 9 positions match TRBD1. The CDR3 is made up of 15 amino acids. Trimming cost V 6 bases and J 2 bases; bases outside gene matches: 5. Germline CDR1 and CDR2: KGHSH and LQKENI. The CDR3 sequence: CASSPRQGAGNTIYF. In nucleotides, the CDR3 is TGTGCCAGCTCGCCCCGACAGGGGGCTGGAAACACCATATATTTT.

The rearrangement uses TRBV20-1 and TRBJ1-2, with D perhaps TRBD1 (6 bases). The CDR3 length is 11 residues. Trimming shortened V by 6 bases and J by 5 bases, and 10 bases separated the two germline ends. Germline CDR1 is DFQATT and CDR2 is SNEGSKA (reference sequence). The CDR3 nucleotides read TGCAGTGCGTCAGGGGTTTATGGCTACACCTTC. This codes for CSASGVYGYTF.

V and J are TRBV6-6 and TRBJ1-2, with D possibly TRBD1 on 6 matching bases. This CDR3 is built from 14 residues. Trimming cost V 5 bases and J 4 bases, with 14 bases left between them. The germline V gene has CDR1 MNHNY and CDR2 SVGAGI (reference sequence). Here the CDR3 DNA reads TGTGCCAGCAGTCAGTATACAGGGACCTATGGCTACACCTTC. It encodes CASSQYTGTYGYTF.

This clone was seen only a few times. V gene TRBV5-8 combines with J gene TRBJ1-5; tentative D call: TRBD1 (5 bases). This CDR3 region has 13 residues. The germline V gene encodes CDR1 SGHTS and CDR2 YDEGEE. V was shortened by 6 bases and J by 7 bases, with 14 bases between the two germline ends. CDR3 region: CASTLFREQPQHF. CDR3 sequence (DNA): TGTGCCAGCACCCTTTTCAGGGAACAGCCCCAGCATTTT.

This clone was detected only a few times. This chain joins TRBV10-3 and TRBJ1-4; perhaps TRBD1 as D (6 bases). CDR1 is ENHRY and CDR2 is SYGVKD in the germline V gene. The V end was cut by 7 bases, the J end by 8 bases, with 17 bases between. The CDR3 extends over 14 amino acids. DNA for the CDR3: TGTGCCATCAAGGGGGACATAGGAGAGGAAAAACTGTTTTTT. Translated: CAIKGDIGEEKLFF.

The chain is built from TRBV5-1 and TRBJ1-2; 8 bases line up with TRBD1. The CDR3 length is 14 residues. J lost 10 bases, V lost 3 bases, and 11 bases had no gene match. CDR1 and CDR2 from the germline V gene are SGHRS and YFSETQ. In nucleotides, the CDR3 is TGCGCCAGCAGCTCGGACAGGGCAACGGGAATCTACACCTTC. Translated: CASSSDRATGIYTF.

The rearrangement joins TRBV5-6 to TRBJ2-7; no reliable D call. Germline lookup yields CDR1 SGHDT and CDR2 YYEEEE. Trimming took 3 bases from V and 4 from J, leaving 8 bases between them. The CDR3 length is 12 residues. The CDR3 DNA follows: TGTGCCAGCAGCTCGAGATCGTACGAGCAGTACTTC. Residues: CASSSRSYEQYF. The full variable domain, in which reference TRBV5-6 and TRBJ2-7 provide the parts outside the CDR3, is DAGVTQSPTHLIKTRGQQVTLRCSPKSGHDTVSWYQQALGQGPQFIFQYYEEEERQRGNFPDRFSGHQFPNYSSELNVNALLLGDSALYLCASSSRSYEQYFGPGTRLTVT.

The J gene is TRBJ2-1, the V gene TRBV23-1, with D perhaps matching TRBD2 (6 bases). TRBV23-1 is an ORF, and what it does is uncertain. The germline V and J ends were trimmed by 0 bases and 15 bases, with 18 bases remaining between them. CDR3 size: 14 residues. The CDR3 region is CASSQSPGLGRRFF. In nucleotides, the CDR3 is TGCGCCAGCAGTCAATCTCCGGGACTTGGGCGGCGGTTCTTC.

This clone was counted a few times. This chain links TRBV11-2 with TRBJ1-1; no reliable D call. Germline CDR1 is SGHAT and CDR2 is FQNNGV. Trimming took 4 bases from V and 5 from J, leaving 14 bases between them. The CDR3 sequence is 14 residues long. CDR3 loop: CASSSIGRGTEAFF. The CDR3 DNA sequence: TGTGCCAGCAGCTCCATCGGACGGGGAACTGAAGCTTTCTTT.

To note about this clone: A junction end diverges from the germline sequence, so it may reflect a read error. The chain combines TRBV7-9 with TRBJ2-3; 11 nucleotides match TRBD1. The V gene's germline CDR1 is SEHNR and CDR2 FQNEAQ (reference sequence). The CDR3 contains 16 residues. The CDR3 sequence is CASSRPRTGGTDTQYF. CDR3 nucleotide sequence: TGTGCCAGCAGCCGCCCTAGGACAGGGGGCACCGATACGCAGTATTTT.

The chain employs TRBV2 and TRBJ2-1; TRBD2 is a possible D gene (5 bases). CDR1 and CDR2 from the germline V gene are SNHLY and FYNNEI. V lost 3 bases, J lost 4 bases, and 16 bases lay in between. The CDR3 is 16 amino acids. The CDR3 sequence: CASSEVARTAYNEQFF. CDR3 sequence (DNA): TGTGCCAGCAGTGAGGTAGCGCGTACCGCTTACAATGAGCAGTTCTTC.